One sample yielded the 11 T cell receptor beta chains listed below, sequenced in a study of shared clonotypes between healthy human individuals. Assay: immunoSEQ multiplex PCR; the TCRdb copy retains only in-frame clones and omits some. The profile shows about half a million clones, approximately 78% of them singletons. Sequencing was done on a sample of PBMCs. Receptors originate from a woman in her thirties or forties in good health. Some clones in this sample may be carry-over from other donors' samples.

CDR3 loop: CASSIPGSGANVLTF. The CDR3 nucleotides read TGTGCCAGTAGTATACCAGGGTCTGGGGCCAACGTCCTGACTTTC. This sequence joins TRBV19 and TRBJ2-6; TRBD1 might be the D (5 bases). Trimming removed 2 bases from V and 1 base from J, with 6 bases in between. CDR1 and CDR2 (germline): LNHDA, SQIVND (reference sequence). CDR3 length: 15 amino acids. Based on the CDR3 plus reference TRBV19 and TRBJ2-6, the full variable domain is DGGITQSPKYLFRKEGQNVTLSCEQNLNHDAMYWYRQDPGQGLRLIYYSQIVNDFQKGDIAEGYSVSREKKESFPLTVTSAQKNPTAFYLCASSIPGSGANVLTFGAGSRLTVL.

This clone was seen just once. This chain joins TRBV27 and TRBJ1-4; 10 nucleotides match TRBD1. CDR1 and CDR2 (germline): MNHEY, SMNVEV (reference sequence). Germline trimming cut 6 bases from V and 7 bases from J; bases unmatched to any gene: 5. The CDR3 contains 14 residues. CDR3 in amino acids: CASSRQGAPEKLFF. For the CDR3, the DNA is TGTGCCAGCAGCAGACAGGGGGCGCCTGAAAAACTGTTTTTT.

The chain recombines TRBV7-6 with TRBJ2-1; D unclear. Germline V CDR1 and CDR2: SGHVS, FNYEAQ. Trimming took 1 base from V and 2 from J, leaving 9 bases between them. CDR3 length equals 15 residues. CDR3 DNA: TGTGCCAGCAGCTTAGGTCCCAGGCCCTACAATGAGCAGTTCTTC. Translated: CASSLGPRPYNEQFF.

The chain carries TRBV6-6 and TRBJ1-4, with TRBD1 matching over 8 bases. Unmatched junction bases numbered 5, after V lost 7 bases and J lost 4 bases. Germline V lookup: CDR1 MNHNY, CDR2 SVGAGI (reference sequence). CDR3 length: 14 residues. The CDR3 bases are TGTGCCAGCAACCCGGGACAGGATAATGAAAAACTGTTTTTT. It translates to CASNPGQDNEKLFF.

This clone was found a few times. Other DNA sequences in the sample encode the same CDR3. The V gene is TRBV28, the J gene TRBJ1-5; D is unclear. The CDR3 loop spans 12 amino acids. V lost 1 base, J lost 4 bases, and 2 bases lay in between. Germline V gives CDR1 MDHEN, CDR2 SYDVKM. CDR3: CASSLLNQPQHF. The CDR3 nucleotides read TGTGCCAGCAGTTTATTGAATCAGCCCCAGCATTTT.

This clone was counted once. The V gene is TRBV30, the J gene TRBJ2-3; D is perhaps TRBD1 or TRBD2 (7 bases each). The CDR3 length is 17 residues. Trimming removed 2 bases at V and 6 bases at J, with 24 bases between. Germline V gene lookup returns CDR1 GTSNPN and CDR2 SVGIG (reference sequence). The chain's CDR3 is CAWSPLRGEGPGDTQYF. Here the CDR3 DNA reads TGTGCCTGGAGTCCCCTCAGGGGGGAGGGCCCGGGTGATACGCAGTATTTT.

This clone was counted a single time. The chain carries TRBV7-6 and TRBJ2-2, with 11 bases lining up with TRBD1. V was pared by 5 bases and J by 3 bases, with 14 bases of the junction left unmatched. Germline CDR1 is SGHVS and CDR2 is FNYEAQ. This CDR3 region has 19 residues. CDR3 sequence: CASSRSGGQGAIDTGELFF. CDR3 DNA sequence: TGTGCCAGCAGCCGAAGTGGAGGACAGGGGGCAATTGACACCGGGGAGCTGTTTTTT.

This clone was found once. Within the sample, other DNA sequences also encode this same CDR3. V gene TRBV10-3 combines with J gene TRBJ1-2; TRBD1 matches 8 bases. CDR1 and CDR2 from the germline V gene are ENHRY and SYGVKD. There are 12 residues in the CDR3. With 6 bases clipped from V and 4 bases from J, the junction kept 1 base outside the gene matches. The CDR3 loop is CAISGTGYGYTF. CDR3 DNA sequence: TGTGCCATCAGCGGGACAGGCTATGGCTACACCTTC.

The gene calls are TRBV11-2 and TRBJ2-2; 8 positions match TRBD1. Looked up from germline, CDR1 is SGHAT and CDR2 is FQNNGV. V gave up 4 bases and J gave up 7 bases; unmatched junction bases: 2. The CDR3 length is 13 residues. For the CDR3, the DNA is TGTGCCAGCAGCTATGGGACAGGCGGGGAGCTGTTTTTT. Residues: CASSYGTGGELFF.

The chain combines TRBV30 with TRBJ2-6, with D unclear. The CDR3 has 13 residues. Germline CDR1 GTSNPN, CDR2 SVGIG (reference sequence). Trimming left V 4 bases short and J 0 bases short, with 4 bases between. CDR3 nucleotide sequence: TGTGCCTGGATGAACTCTGGGGCCAACGTCCTGACTTTC. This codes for CAWMNSGANVLTF.

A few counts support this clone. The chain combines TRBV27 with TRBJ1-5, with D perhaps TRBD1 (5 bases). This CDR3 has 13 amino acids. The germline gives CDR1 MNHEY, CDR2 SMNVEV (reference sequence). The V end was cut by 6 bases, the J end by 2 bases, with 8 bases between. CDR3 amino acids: CASRDSRNQPQHF. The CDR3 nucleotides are TGTGCCAGCAGAGACAGCCGCAATCAGCCCCAGCATTTT.